This T cell receptor beta chain was profiled in a study of blood T cell repertoires in COVID-19. On the study more broadly: T cells, B-cell-depleted T cells, or PBMCs supplied cDNA or gDNA.

This CDR3 comprises 15 residues. The germline V gene has CDR1 SEHNR and CDR2 FQNEAQ (reference sequence). The germline V and J ends were trimmed by 2 bases and 7 bases, with 15 bases remaining between them. Participants were aged about 18 to 100 years from about two dozen US areas. Recovered participants had two consecutive negative NP/OP PCR tests, healthcare professional clearance, or symptom resolution. Libraries were prepared by immunoSEQ multiplex PCR; TCRdb keeps only in-frame clonotypes and omits some of them. The table has approximately 440,000 clones, about 90% seen once. The TCR comes from a woman between 18 and 30 years old who had recovered from COVID-19. This chain uses TRBV7-9 with TRBJ2-1; D is ambiguous. The sample was PBMCs or T cells enriched from blood (not recorded which). In nucleotides, the CDR3 is TGTGCCAGCAGCTTATATTTTGCGGTTAGTAATGAGCAGTTCTTC. Protein product: CASSLYFAVSNEQFF.